Presented here are 30 T cell receptor beta chains from one specimen sequenced in a study of blood T cell repertoires in COVID-19. TCRdb's table, derived via immunoSEQ multiplex PCR, lists solely in-frame clones and lacks some. The data show roughly 230,000 clones, about 88% seen once. What was sequenced was PBMCs or T cells enriched from blood (not recorded which). The receptor set was obtained from a woman between 50 and 59 years old who had been exposed to COVID-19.

This chain links TRBV18 with TRBJ2-5; TRBD2 matches 9 bases. The CDR3 totals 17 residues. Germline V gene lookup returns CDR1 KGHSH and CDR2 LQKENI. Losses at the gene ends were 1 base for V and 4 bases for J; bases not matched to a gene: 10. CDR3 in amino acids: CASSPRDAGGLRETQYF. The DNA of the CDR3 is TGTGCCAGCTCACCACGGGACGCGGGGGGGCTACGAGAGACCCAGTACTTC.

This clone was detected a few times. The rearrangement links TRBV27 to TRBJ1-1, with TRBD1 matching over 7 bases. Trimming removed 2 bases from V and 2 bases from J; junction bases left unmatched: 11. From germline, CDR1 is MNHEY and CDR2 SMNVEV (reference sequence). The CDR3 covers 17 residues. In DNA, the CDR3 is TGTGCCAGCAGTTTAGGGCCGACAGGGACGGTCAACACTGAAGCTTTCTTT. Encoded protein: CASSLGPTGTVNTEAFF.

This chain uses TRBV30 with TRBJ1-4; possibly TRBD1 for D (5 bases). V was pared by 7 bases and J by 5 bases, with 8 bases between. Germline CDR1 GTSNPN, CDR2 SVGIG (reference sequence). The CDR3 is made up of 11 amino acids. The DNA for the CDR3 is TGTGCCTCGGGGGGGAATGAAAAACTGTTTTTT. This gives the protein CASGGNEKLFF.

The chain has TRBV29-1 and TRBJ2-5; a weak D match, TRBD2 (6 bases). This CDR3 comprises 14 residues. CDR1 is SQVTM and CDR2 is ANQGSEA in the germline V gene. Deletions cut 0 bases from V and 1 base from J, with 9 bases between. DNA of the CDR3: TGCAGCGTTGAAGATCTGGGAGGCCAAGAGACCCAGTACTTC. Translating it yields CSVEDLGGQETQYF.

V usage is TRBV11-1 and J usage is TRBJ2-7, with D perhaps TRBD2 (5 bases). V dropped 3 bases and J dropped 3 bases, with 12 bases sitting between them. Germline CDR1 SGHAT, CDR2 FQDESV (reference sequence). This CDR3 is 14 amino acids long. The CDR3 coding sequence is TGTGCCAGCAGCTTCGGCGGAGCGGTCTACGAGCAGTACTTC. Its translation: CASSFGGAVYEQYF.

The sample holds a few counts of this clone. V is TRBV28 and J is TRBJ1-1; D call uncertain. CDR1 is MDHEN and CDR2 is SYDVKM in the germline V gene. The CDR3 length is 14 residues. Trimming pared 6 bases from V and 2 bases from J, leaving 13 bases between. CDR3 sequence reads: CASRVGELNTEAFF. DNA for the CDR3: TGTGCCAGCAGGGTTGGTGAGTTAAACACTGAAGCTTTCTTT.

This chain links TRBV19 with TRBJ2-7, with unresolved D. Trimming stripped 0 bases from V and 2 bases from J, with 17 bases between. CDR3 size: 17 residues. Germline CDR1 LNHDA, CDR2 SQIVND (reference sequence). CDR3 in amino acids: CASSIEPVSPSPYEQYF. CDR3 DNA: TGTGCCAGTAGTATAGAACCGGTGTCACCATCCCCCTACGAGCAGTACTTC.

The rearrangement links TRBV15 to TRBJ2-3; no clear D. Germline loops: CDR1 LNHNV, CDR2 YYDKDF (reference sequence). The V end was cut by 1 base, the J end by 3 bases, with 8 bases between. CDR3 length: 14 amino acids. The CDR3 region is CATSRGPSTDTQYF. CDR3 nucleotide sequence: TGTGCCACCAGCAGAGGGCCCTCGACAGATACGCAGTATTTT. The full variable domain, its missing parts supplied by reference TRBV15 and TRBJ2-3, is DAMVIQNPRYQVTQFGKPVTLSCSQTLNHNVMYWYQQKSSQAPKLLFHYYDKDFNNEADTPDNFQSRRPNTSFCFLDIRSPGLGDTAMYLCATSRGPSTDTQYFGPGTRLTVL.

The chain recombines TRBV19 with TRBJ2-3; D is unresolved. The CDR3 covers 13 residues. V shed 5 bases and J shed 4 bases, with 10 bases lying between them. Germline V gene sequence: CDR1 LNHDA, CDR2 SQIVND (reference sequence). The chain's CDR3 is CASSPPPADTQYF. CDR3 DNA: TGTGCCAGTAGTCCCCCACCAGCAGATACGCAGTATTTT.

This chain joins TRBV7-6 and TRBJ2-7, with D possibly TRBD2 on 5 matching bases. The germline V gene has CDR1 SGHVS and CDR2 FNYEAQ. V shed 2 bases and J shed 3 bases, with 11 bases lying between them. CDR3 length: 14 residues. The CDR3 coding sequence is TGTGCCAGCAGCTTAACTCTCGGGGACTACGAGCAGTACTTC. It codes for CASSLTLGDYEQYF.

The chain couples TRBV27 to TRBJ1-5, with D maybe TRBD1 (6 bases). Germline values: CDR1 MNHEY, CDR2 SMNVEV (reference sequence). The CDR3 consists of 15 residues. V lost 6 bases to trimming and J lost 2 bases, with 14 bases between them. CDR3 in DNA: TGTGCCAGCAGAAAACAGGGATTTGGCAATCAGCCCCAGCATTTT. Its protein is CASRKQGFGNQPQHF.

The V call is TRBV6-5, the J call TRBJ2-1; D might be TRBD2 (5 bases). This CDR3 comprises 11 residues. V lost 4 bases to trimming and J lost 9 bases, with 7 bases between them. CDR1 and CDR2 (germline): MNHEY, SVGAGI. The DNA for the CDR3 is TGTGCCAGCAGTTTAGAGGGTGAGCAGTTCTTC. Translation gives CASSLEGEQFF.

The genes are TRBV6-2 or TRBV6-3 and TRBJ1-2, with D unclear. The CDR3 sequence is 13 residues long. V shed 4 bases and J shed 4 bases, with 10 bases lying between them. CDR1 and CDR2 from the germline V gene are MNHEY and SVGEGT. CDR3 region: CASSLTRGYGYTF. CDR3 nucleotide sequence: TGTGCCAGCAGTTTGACACGGGGCTATGGCTACACCTTC.

The chain uses TRBV19 and TRBJ2-1, with TRBD2 matching over 12 bases. Germline V lookup: CDR1 LNHDA, CDR2 SQIVND (reference sequence). The CDR3 is 16 amino acids. J gave up 3 bases and V 5 bases, and 5 bases lay outside the gene matches. CDR3 protein: CASSATSGGLYNEQFF. The CDR3 DNA follows: TGTGCCAGTAGTGCGACTAGCGGGGGTCTCTACAATGAGCAGTTCTTC.

V usage is TRBV7-9 and J usage is TRBJ2-5; unclear D gene. The CDR3 is made up of 12 amino acids. Germline loops: CDR1 SEHNR, CDR2 FQNEAQ (reference sequence). Deletions cut 5 bases from V and 9 bases from J, with 13 bases between. The CDR3 DNA reads TGTGCCAGCAGCCTCACCAACAGTCCCCAGTACTTC. This encodes CASSLTNSPQYF.

The chain couples TRBV4-1 to TRBJ1-1; no clear D. The germline V gene has CDR1 MGHRA and CDR2 YSYEKL. V was cut by 5 bases and J by 4 bases, with 11 bases left in between. This CDR3 has 13 amino acids. Written as DNA, the CDR3 is TGCGCCAGCAGCTCCAGAGCGAGCACTGAAGCTTTCTTT. It codes for CASSSRASTEAFF.

This clone was detected a few times. The rearrangement links TRBV29-1 to TRBJ1-2; perhaps TRBD1 as D (5 bases). The germline gives CDR1 SQVTM, CDR2 ANQGSEA. This CDR3 comprises 14 residues. Trimming pared 4 bases from V and 1 base from J, leaving 13 bases between. This CDR3 reads CSVVNQGGNYGYTF. In DNA form, the CDR3 reads TGCAGCGTTGTTAACCAGGGAGGTAACTATGGCTACACCTTC.

The chain combines TRBV24-1 with TRBJ2-1; TRBD2 might be the D (5 bases). In germline, CDR1 is KGHDR, CDR2 SFDVKD. CDR3 length equals 16 residues. V lost 3 bases to trimming and J lost 5 bases, with 16 bases between them. In nucleotides, the CDR3 is TGTGCCACCAGTGATCCAGCGAGTTACGGGAACAATGAGCAGTTCTTC. Protein product: CATSDPASYGNNEQFF.

The rearrangement uses TRBV5-1 and TRBJ2-1, with 7 bases matching TRBD1. Trimming removed 0 bases from V and 7 bases from J; junction bases left unmatched: 7. The CDR3 spans 15 residues. Germline V gene data show CDR1 as SGHRS and CDR2 as YFSETQ. CDR3: CASSLVRGLRNEQFF. As DNA, the CDR3 is TGCGCCAGCAGCTTGGTTAGGGGGCTAAGGAATGAGCAGTTCTTC.

The gene calls are TRBV27 and TRBJ2-5, with 10 positions matching TRBD1. The germline gives CDR1 MNHEY, CDR2 SMNVEV (reference sequence). This CDR3 is 16 amino acids long. The trim removed 4 bases at V and 4 bases at J, leaving 9 bases unmatched. The CDR3 reads CASSSWDRGEGETQYF. The CDR3 DNA follows: TGTGCCAGCAGTTCGTGGGACAGGGGTGAGGGAGAGACCCAGTACTTC.

Concerning this clone: Other nucleotide sequences in the sample specify the same CDR3. V is TRBV5-1 and J is TRBJ1-1; D may be TRBD1 (5 bases). V was trimmed by 0 bases and J by 5 bases, leaving 8 bases between them. Germline V gene lookup returns CDR1 SGHRS and CDR2 YFSETQ. The CDR3 extends over 13 amino acids. CDR3 DNA sequence: TGCGCCAGCAGCTTGGATGGGGGGACTGAAGCTTTCTTT. Translating gives CASSLDGGTEAFF.

There are a few counts of this clone. This chain connects TRBV2 to TRBJ1-4; D ambiguous. V was shortened by 8 bases and J by 7 bases, with 17 bases between the two germline ends. The CDR3 has 14 residues. CDR1 is SNHLY, CDR2 FYNNEI, per germline. This CDR3 is CASRRREVLEKLFF. CDR3 sequence (DNA): TGTGCCAGCCGACGGAGGGAGGTTCTTGAAAAACTGTTTTTT.

The J gene is TRBJ1-1, the V gene TRBV2; 7 nucleotides line up with TRBD1. V lost 10 bases to trimming and J lost 11 bases; unmatched junction nucleotides: 19. CDR1 and CDR2 from the germline V gene are SNHLY and FYNNEI. The CDR3 runs to 14 residues. The CDR3 loop reads CATTTSGQSMRAFF. The DNA of the CDR3 is TGTGCCACTACCACCTCGGGACAGTCCATGAGGGCTTTCTTT.

The chain uses TRBV4-2 and TRBJ2-1; the match to TRBD2 covers 13 bases. Unmatched junction bases numbered 3, after V lost 2 bases and J lost 5 bases. Germline loops: CDR1 LGHNA, CDR2 YNFKEQ. The CDR3 has 16 amino acids. The CDR3 sequence is CASSQTGTSGDNEQFF. The CDR3 nucleotides read TGTGCCAGCAGCCAAACCGGGACTAGCGGGGACAATGAGCAGTTCTTC.

V and J are TRBV5-1 and TRBJ1-5; no clear D. The germline CDR1 and CDR2 sequences are SGHRS and YFSETQ. Trimming pared 0 bases from V and 0 bases from J, leaving 7 bases between. This CDR3 spans 15 amino acids. The CDR3 DNA is TGCGCCAGCAGCTTGGATGGAGATAGCAATCAGCCCCAGCATTTT. The encoded protein is CASSLDGDSNQPQHF.

The chain combines TRBV7-2 with TRBJ2-7, with D possibly matching TRBD1 (5 bases). Germline V gene lookup returns CDR1 SGHTA and CDR2 FQGNSA. V shed 6 bases and J shed 2 bases, with 14 bases lying between them. This CDR3 is 14 amino acids long. This CDR3 is CASSIYTGPYEQYF. The CDR3 DNA follows: TGTGCCAGCAGTATTTACACAGGCCCCTACGAGCAGTACTTC.

The table lists this clone with a count of one. This chain links TRBV2 with TRBJ1-2; perhaps TRBD1 as D (6 bases). The CDR3 consists of 16 residues. V was cut by 3 bases and J by 7 bases, with 21 bases left in between. The germline gives CDR1 SNHLY, CDR2 FYNNEI. DNA of the CDR3: TGTGCCAGCAGTGAGGGGGCAGCCCGAATTTCGGGTGGCTACACCTTC. Translating it yields CASSEGAARISGGYTF.

The rearrangement links TRBV29-1 to TRBJ1-1, with 9 positions matching TRBD1. The germline V gene has CDR1 SQVTM and CDR2 ANQGSEA. J was trimmed by 6 bases and V by 7 bases; bases with no gene match: 18. The CDR3 contains 16 residues. The CDR3 reads CSAAGGRTGGGAEAFF. As DNA, the CDR3 is TGCAGCGCCGCCGGAGGGCGAACAGGGGGCGGCGCTGAAGCTTTCTTT.

This rearrangement joins TRBV5-8 to TRBJ1-5; D is undetermined. CDR1 and CDR2 (germline): SGHTS, YDEGEE. V lost 6 bases and J 0 bases, leaving 13 bases between the germline ends. CDR3 length equals 15 residues. Here the CDR3 reads CASTVQATSNQPQHF. The CDR3 DNA sequence: TGTGCCAGCACCGTCCAGGCTACTAGCAATCAGCCCCAGCATTTT.

CDR3 residues: CASSSRPDSNTEAFF. The CDR3 DNA follows: TGTGCCAGCAGCTCCCGACCGGATAGCAACACTGAAGCTTTCTTT. V gene TRBV7-9 combines with J gene TRBJ1-1; D remains unclear. CDR3 size: 15 residues. Looked up from germline, CDR1 is SEHNR and CDR2 is FQNEAQ (reference sequence). V was pared by 4 bases and J by 2 bases, with 14 bases between.